The 7 T cell receptor beta chains listed next were all sequenced from one sample in a study of blood T cell repertoires in COVID-19. TCRdb's table, derived via immunoSEQ multiplex PCR, lists solely in-frame clones and lacks some. The table lists 200,000 or so clones, just over 85% of them singletons. Sequencing was done on a sample of peripheral blood. The receptors stem from a man older than 75 with acute or convalescent COVID-19.

This chain connects TRBV2 to TRBJ2-2; 7 nucleotides line up with TRBD2. The J segment lost 1 base and the V segment lost 8 bases, leaving 4 bases of the junction unmatched. Germline lookup yields CDR1 SNHLY and CDR2 FYNNEI. The CDR3 loop spans 14 amino acids. The CDR3 DNA reads as TGTGCCAGCCGGGAGCGGGGGAACACCGGGGAGCTGTTTTTT. This translates into CASRERGNTGELFF.

The chain combines TRBV6-5 with TRBJ2-7, with 8 positions matching TRBD1. The CDR3 has 14 amino acids. Germline CDR1 reads MNHEY; CDR2 reads SVGAGI. The trim removed 5 bases at V and 4 bases at J, leaving 7 bases unmatched. CDR3 amino acids: CASSRTGGIYEQYV. The CDR3 nucleotides are TGTGCCAGCAGTAGAACAGGGGGGATTTACGAGCAGTACGTC.

In its sample, this clone was seen once. The chain employs TRBV2 and TRBJ2-7; 7 bases are shared with TRBD1. The J segment lost 2 bases and the V segment lost 4 bases, leaving 5 bases of the junction unmatched. The CDR3 has 14 amino acids. The germline CDR1 and CDR2 sequences are SNHLY and FYNNEI. CDR3 bases: TGTGCCAGCAGTGCTACCGGGACAGCCTACGAGCAGTACTTC. Translation gives CASSATGTAYEQYF.

The J gene is TRBJ2-3, the V gene TRBV19; 9 nucleotides align to TRBD2. CDR1 is LNHDA and CDR2 is SQIVND in the germline V gene (reference sequence). The CDR3 consists of 15 residues. V was pared by 5 bases and J by 6 bases, with 9 bases of the junction left unmatched. The CDR3 sequence: CASSAPGLAADTQYF. CDR3 sequence (DNA): TGTGCCAGTAGTGCCCCGGGACTAGCCGCCGATACGCAGTATTTT.

As concerns this clone: At the DNA level, this CDR3 is encoded by other sequences in the same sample as well. Here the CDR3 reads CASSLTGSSYNEQFF. The CDR3 bases are TGTGCCAGCAGCCTGACAGGGAGCTCCTACAATGAGCAGTTCTTC. This chain links TRBV7-2 with TRBJ2-1; 7 positions match TRBD1. The V segment lost 5 bases and the J segment 0 bases; nucleotides outside the gene matches: 4. Germline values: CDR1 SGHTA, CDR2 FQGNSA. The CDR3 runs 15 residues.

This clone has only a few counts. The rearrangement uses TRBV30 and TRBJ1-6, with a tentative D call TRBD1 (6 bases). Germline V gene data show CDR1 as GTSNPN and CDR2 as SVGIG (reference sequence). Between the trimmed V and J ends, which lost 1 base and 6 bases, there was a span of 13 bases. CDR3 length: 15 amino acids. CDR3 coding DNA: TGTGCCTGGAGTGCAGGGGACACCGTTAATTCACCCCTCCACTTT. This translates into CAWSAGDTVNSPLHF.

The chain recombines TRBV28 with TRBJ2-1; possible D gene TRBD1, 6 bases. The CDR3 is 17 amino acids. The V gene's germline CDR1 is MDHEN and CDR2 SYDVKM. With 5 bases removed from V and 5 bases from J, the gap between germline ends came to 22 bases. The CDR3 DNA sequence: TGTGCCAGCAGTAGACCTCGGGACACCTCCCCCGACAATGAGCAGTTCTTC. It translates to CASSRPRDTSPDNEQFF.